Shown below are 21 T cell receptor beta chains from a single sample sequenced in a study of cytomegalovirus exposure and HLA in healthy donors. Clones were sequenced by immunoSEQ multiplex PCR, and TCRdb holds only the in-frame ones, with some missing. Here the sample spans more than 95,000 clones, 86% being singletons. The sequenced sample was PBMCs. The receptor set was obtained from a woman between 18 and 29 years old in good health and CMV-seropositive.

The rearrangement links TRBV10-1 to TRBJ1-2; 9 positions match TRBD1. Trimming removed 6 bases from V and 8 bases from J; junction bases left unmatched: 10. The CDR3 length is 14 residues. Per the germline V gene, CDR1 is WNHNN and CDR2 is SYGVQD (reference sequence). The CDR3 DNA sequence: TGCGCCAGCAGCCTCCGGGACAGGGTAGACGGCTACACCTTC. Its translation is CASSLRDRVDGYTF.

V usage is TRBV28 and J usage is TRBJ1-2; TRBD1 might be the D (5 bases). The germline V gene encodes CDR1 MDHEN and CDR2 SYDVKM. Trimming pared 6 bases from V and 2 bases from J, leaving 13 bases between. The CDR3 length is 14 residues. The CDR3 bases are TGTGCCAGCAGGAACCGGGAGGGGAACTATGGCTACACCTTC. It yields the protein CASRNREGNYGYTF.

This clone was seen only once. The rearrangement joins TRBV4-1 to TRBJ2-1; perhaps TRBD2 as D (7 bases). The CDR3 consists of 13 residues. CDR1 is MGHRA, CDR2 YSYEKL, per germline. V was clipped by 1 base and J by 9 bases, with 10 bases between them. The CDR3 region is CASSQAGGTEQFF. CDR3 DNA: TGCGCCAGCAGCCAAGCGGGGGGCACTGAGCAGTTCTTC.

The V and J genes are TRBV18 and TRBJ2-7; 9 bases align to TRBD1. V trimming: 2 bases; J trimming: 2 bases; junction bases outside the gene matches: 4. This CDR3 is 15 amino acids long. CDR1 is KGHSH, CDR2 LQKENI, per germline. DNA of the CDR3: TGTGCCAGCTCACCAATCGACAGGGGGGCCTACGAGCAGTACTTC. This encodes CASSPIDRGAYEQYF.

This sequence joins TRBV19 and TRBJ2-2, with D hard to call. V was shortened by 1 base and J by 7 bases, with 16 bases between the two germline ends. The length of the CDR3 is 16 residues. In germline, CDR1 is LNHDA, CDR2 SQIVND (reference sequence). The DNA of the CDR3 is TGTGCCAGTAGTATAGGGCTAGAAGGTTATATCGGGGAGCTGTTTTTT. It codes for CASSIGLEGYIGELFF.

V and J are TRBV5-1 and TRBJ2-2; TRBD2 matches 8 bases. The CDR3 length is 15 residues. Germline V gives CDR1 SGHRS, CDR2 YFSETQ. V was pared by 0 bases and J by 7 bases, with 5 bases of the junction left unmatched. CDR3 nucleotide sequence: TGCGCCAGCAGCTTGGAAGCGGGAGTGGGCGGGGAGCTGTTTTTT. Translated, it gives CASSLEAGVGGELFF.

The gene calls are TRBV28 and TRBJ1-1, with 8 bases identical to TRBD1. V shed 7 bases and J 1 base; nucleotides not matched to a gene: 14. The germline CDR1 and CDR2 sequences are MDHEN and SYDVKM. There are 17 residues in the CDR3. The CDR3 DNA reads TGTGCCAGCAAGCCATTAGTAAGACAGGGGACGAACACTGAAGCTTTCTTT. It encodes CASKPLVRQGTNTEAFF.

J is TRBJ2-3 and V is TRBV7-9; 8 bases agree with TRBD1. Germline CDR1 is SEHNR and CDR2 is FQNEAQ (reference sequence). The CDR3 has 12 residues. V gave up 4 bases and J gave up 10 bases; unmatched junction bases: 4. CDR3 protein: CASSSQGAAQYF. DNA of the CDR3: TGTGCCAGCAGCTCCCAGGGGGCGGCGCAGTATTTT.

CDR3 protein: CASSPGQGFGEQFF. The CDR3, as DNA: TGTGCCAGCAGCCCCGGACAGGGGTTCGGTGAGCAGTTCTTC. This chain connects TRBV11-2 to TRBJ2-1; 9 bases are a match to TRBD1. The germline V gene encodes CDR1 SGHAT and CDR2 FQNNGV. V shed 5 bases, J shed 9 bases, and the junction held 8 bases outside the gene matches. The length of the CDR3 is 14 residues.

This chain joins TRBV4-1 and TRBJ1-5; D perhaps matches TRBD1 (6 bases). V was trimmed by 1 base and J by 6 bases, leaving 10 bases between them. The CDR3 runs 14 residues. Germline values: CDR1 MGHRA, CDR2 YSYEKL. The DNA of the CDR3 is TGCGCCAGCAGCCAAGTACAGGGTGGTCAGCCCCAGCATTTT. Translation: CASSQVQGGQPQHF.

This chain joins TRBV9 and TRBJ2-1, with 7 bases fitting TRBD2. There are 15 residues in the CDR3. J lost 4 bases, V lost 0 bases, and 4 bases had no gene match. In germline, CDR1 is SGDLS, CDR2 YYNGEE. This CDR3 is CASSVVAGEYNEQFF. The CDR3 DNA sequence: TGTGCCAGCAGCGTAGTTGCGGGGGAATACAATGAGCAGTTCTTC.

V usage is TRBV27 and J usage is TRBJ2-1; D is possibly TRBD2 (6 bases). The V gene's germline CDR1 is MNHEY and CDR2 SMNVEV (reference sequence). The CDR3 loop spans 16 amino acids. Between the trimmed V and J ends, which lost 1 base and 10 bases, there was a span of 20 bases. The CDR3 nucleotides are TGTGCCAGCAGTTTATACGTTACGCACCAGGAGGGCGAGCAGTTCTTC. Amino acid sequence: CASSLYVTHQEGEQFF.

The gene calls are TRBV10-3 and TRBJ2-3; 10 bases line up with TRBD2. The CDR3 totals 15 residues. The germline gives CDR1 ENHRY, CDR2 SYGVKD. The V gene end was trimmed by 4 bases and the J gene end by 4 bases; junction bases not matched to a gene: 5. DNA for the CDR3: TGTGCCATCAGTGGACTAGCGGGTTTGGCAGATACGCAGTATTTT. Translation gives CAISGLAGLADTQYF.

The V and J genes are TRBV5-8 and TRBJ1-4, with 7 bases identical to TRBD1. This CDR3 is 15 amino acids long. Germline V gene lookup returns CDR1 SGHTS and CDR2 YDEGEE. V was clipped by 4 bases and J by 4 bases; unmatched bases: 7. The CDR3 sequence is CASSAYRGGNEKLFF. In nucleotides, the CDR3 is TGTGCCAGCAGCGCCTACAGGGGCGGTAATGAAAAACTGTTTTTT.

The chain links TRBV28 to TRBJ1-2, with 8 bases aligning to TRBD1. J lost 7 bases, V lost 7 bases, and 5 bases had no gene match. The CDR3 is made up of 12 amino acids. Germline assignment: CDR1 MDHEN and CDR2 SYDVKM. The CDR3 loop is CASTGTGFGYTF. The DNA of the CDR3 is TGTGCCAGCACCGGGACAGGCTTTGGCTACACCTTC.

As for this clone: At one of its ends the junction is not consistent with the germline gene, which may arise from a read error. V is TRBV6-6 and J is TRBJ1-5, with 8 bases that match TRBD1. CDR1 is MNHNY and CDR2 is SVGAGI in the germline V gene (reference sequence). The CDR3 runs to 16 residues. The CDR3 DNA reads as TGTGCCAGCAGTTACCCGGACAGGGTACTTAATCCGCCCCAGCATTTT. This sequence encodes CASSYPDRVLNPPQHF.

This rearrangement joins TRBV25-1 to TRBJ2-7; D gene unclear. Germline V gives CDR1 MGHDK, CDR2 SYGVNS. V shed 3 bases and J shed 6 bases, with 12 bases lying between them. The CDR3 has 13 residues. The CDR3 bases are TGTGCCAGCAGTGAGATGGGCCAGTCCGAGCAGTACTTC. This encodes CASSEMGQSEQYF.

CDR3: CASSVGGATAGNTIYF. The CDR3 DNA is TGTGCCAGCAGCGTTGGGGGGGCGACTGCTGGAAACACCATATATTTT. This chain links TRBV9 with TRBJ1-3, with TRBD1 as a possible D gene (6 bases). V gave up 2 bases and J gave up 2 bases, with 14 bases separating them. The germline gives CDR1 SGDLS, CDR2 YYNGEE. CDR3 size: 16 residues.

The CDR3, as DNA: TGCGCCAGCAGCCCCGGGAGCACAGATACGCAGTATTTT. Amino acids: CASSPGSTDTQYF. The V call is TRBV5-1, the J call TRBJ2-3; D is ambiguous. The ends were cut back, 4 bases at V and 0 bases at J, with 6 bases in the middle. Germline CDR1 reads SGHRS; CDR2 reads YFSETQ. The CDR3 is 13 residues long.

CDR3 sequence (DNA): TGTGCCAGCAGCCCTGTTAGTGCGGGCGGGGAGCTGTTTTTT. It is translated as CASSPVSAGGELFF. The chain combines TRBV5-5 with TRBJ2-2, with D possibly matching TRBD2 (5 bases). V was clipped by 4 bases and J by 7 bases, with 14 bases between them. From germline, CDR1 is SGHKS and CDR2 YYEKEE (reference sequence). This CDR3 is built from 14 residues.

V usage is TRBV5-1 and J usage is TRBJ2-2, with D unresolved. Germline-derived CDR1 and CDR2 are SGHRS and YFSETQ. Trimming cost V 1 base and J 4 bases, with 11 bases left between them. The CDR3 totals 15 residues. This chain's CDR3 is CASSLQSARTGELFF. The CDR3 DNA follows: TGCGCCAGCAGCTTGCAATCTGCGCGCACCGGGGAGCTGTTTTTT.